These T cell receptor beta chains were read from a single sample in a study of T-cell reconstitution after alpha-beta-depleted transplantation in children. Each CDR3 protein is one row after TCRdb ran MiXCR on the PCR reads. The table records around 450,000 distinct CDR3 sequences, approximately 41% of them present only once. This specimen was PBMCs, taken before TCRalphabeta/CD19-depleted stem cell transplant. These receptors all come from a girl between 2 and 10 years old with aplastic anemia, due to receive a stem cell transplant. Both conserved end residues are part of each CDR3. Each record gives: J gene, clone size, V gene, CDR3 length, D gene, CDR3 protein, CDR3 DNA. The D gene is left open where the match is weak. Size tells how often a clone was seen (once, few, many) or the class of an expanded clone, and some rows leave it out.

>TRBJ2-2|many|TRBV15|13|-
CATRDQNTGELFF
TGTGCCACCCGGGACCAGAACACCGGGGAGCTGTTTTTT
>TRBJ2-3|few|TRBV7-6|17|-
CASSLEASATFADTQYF
TGTGCCAGCAGCTTAGAGGCTAGCGCCACCTTTGCAGATACGCAGTATTTT
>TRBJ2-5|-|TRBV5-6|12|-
CASSFKEETQYF
TGTGCCAGCAGCTTTAAAGAAGAGACCCAGTACTTC
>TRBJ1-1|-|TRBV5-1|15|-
CASSRSRGMNTEAFF
TGCGCCAGCAGCAGATCAAGGGGTATGAACACTGAAGCTTTCTTT
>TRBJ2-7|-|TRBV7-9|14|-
CASSRGAPIWEQYF
TGTGCCAGCAGCCGAGGGGCGCCGATTTGGGAGCAGTACTTC
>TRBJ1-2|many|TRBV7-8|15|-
CASSLVPLQRHGYTF
TGTGCCAGCAGCTTAGTCCCATTACAAAGACATGGCTACACCTTC
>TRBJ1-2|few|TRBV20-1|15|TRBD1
CSAKTPGQGSYGYTF
TGCAGTGCCAAGACCCCGGGACAGGGCTCCTATGGCTACACCTTT
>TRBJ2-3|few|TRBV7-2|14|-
CASTPGGGADTQYF
TGTGCCAGCACCCCCGGCGGGGGCGCAGATACGCAGTATTTT
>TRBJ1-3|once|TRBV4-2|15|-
CASSQVRVEGNTIYF
TGTGCCAGCAGCCAAGTGAGGGTGGAAGGAAACACCATATATTTT
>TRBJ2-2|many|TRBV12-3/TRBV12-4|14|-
CASRLGGITGELFF
TGTGCCAGCCGACTCGGGGGAATTACCGGGGAGCTGTTTTTT
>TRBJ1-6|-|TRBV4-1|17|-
CASSQEGGTMRNSPLHF
TGCGCCAGCAGCCAAGAGGGGGGAACGATGAGGAATTCACCCCTCCACTTT
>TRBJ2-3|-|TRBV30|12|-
CAWSRGQDTQYF
TGTGCCTGGAGTCGAGGTCAAGATACGCAGTATTTT
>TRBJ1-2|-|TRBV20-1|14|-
CSAAGGGANYGYTF
TGCAGTGCCGCCGGGGGCGGGGCTAACTATGGCTACACCTTC
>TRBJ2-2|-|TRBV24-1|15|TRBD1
CATSDRRQGPGELFF
TGTGCCACCAGTGATAGGAGACAGGGCCCCGGGGAGCTGTTTTTT
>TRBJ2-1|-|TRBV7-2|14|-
CASSLDQGFNEQFF
TGTGCCAGCAGCTTAGACCAGGGTTTCAATGAGCAGTTCTTC
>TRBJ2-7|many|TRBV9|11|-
CASSVLREQYF
TGTGCCAGCAGCGTCCTCCGCGAGCAGTACTTC
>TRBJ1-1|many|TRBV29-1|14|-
CSVAVQGLNTEAFF
TGCAGCGTTGCGGTGCAGGGGTTGAACACTGAAGCTTTCTTT